A single sample is the source of the 20 T cell receptor beta chains below, sequenced in a study of CD4+ T cells in melanoma. Only in-frame clones appear in the TCRdb table, and some are missing; sequencing was by immunoSEQ multiplex PCR. The sample carries about 5,000 clones, roughly three fifths recorded once. Sequencing input: cells from a culture (not recorded whether cultured in vitro). The receptors were sampled from a human donor with melanoma.

This chain uses TRBV6-4 with TRBJ2-3; TRBD2 is a possible D gene (7 bases). Trimming cost V 8 bases and J 1 base, with 13 bases left between them. The CDR3 has 14 amino acids. Germline CDR1 reads MRHNA; CDR2 reads SNTAGT. The CDR3 loop reads CASDWGGCTDTQYF. The CDR3 DNA follows: TGTGCCAGCGATTGGGGGGGCTGCACAGATACGCAGTATTTT.

The V call is TRBV21-1, the J call TRBJ1-6. TRBV21-1 is described as a pseudogene. The CDR3 runs to 16 residues. As DNA, the CDR3 is TGTGCCAGCAGCTATCGGTTAGCTACACATAATTCACCCCTCCACTTT. Residues: CASSYRLATHNSPLHF.

This chain uses TRBV29-1 with TRBJ1-2; TRBD1 might be the D (6 bases). The ends were cut back, 6 bases at V and 0 bases at J, with 17 bases in the middle. CDR3 length equals 15 residues. Germline CDR1 and CDR2: SQVTM and ANQGSEA. CDR3 residues: CSVWTTGQANYGYTF. The CDR3 DNA sequence: TGCAGCGTATGGACGACAGGTCAAGCTAACTATGGCTACACCTTC.

The J gene is TRBJ1-2, the V gene TRBV4-1; no firm D call. The V end was cut by 3 bases, the J end by 5 bases, with 7 bases between. Per the germline V gene, CDR1 is MGHRA and CDR2 is YSYEKL. The CDR3 extends over 12 amino acids. CDR3 sequence: CASSQGLYGYTF. The CDR3 DNA is TGCGCCAGCAGCCAGGGATTATATGGCTACACCTTC.

This clone rates as medium-sized. This chain joins TRBV6-5 and TRBJ1-2, with 7 bases fitting TRBD1. The CDR3 is 15 amino acids. J lost 5 bases, V lost 2 bases, and 8 bases had no gene match. CDR1 MNHEY and CDR2 SVGAGI come from the germline V gene. In nucleotides, the CDR3 is TGTGCCAGCAGTTACCTTGAGGGGGCCCTATATGGCTACACCTTC. Its translation is CASSYLEGALYGYTF.

V is TRBV9 and J is TRBJ1-4, with a possible D match to TRBD1 (5 bases). The ends were cut back, 0 bases at V and 5 bases at J, with 11 bases in the middle. CDR3 size: 15 residues. In germline, CDR1 is SGDLS, CDR2 YYNGEE. CDR3 amino acids: CASSVEGQFNEKLFF. The CDR3, as DNA: TGTGCCAGCAGCGTAGAGGGGCAGTTCAATGAAAAACTGTTTTTT. Drawing the rest from reference TRBV9 and TRBJ1-4, the complete variable domain is DSGVTQTPKHLITATGQRVTLRCSPRSGDLSVYWYQQSLDQGLQFLIQYYNGEERAKGNILERFSAQQFPDLHSELNLSSLELGDSALYFCASSVEGQFNEKLFFGSGTQLSVL.

V and J are TRBV7-2 and TRBJ2-5; TRBD2 matches at 10 bases. V trimming: 1 base; J trimming: 7 bases; junction bases outside the gene matches: 6. This CDR3 has 15 amino acids. In germline, CDR1 is SGHTA, CDR2 FQGNSA. The DNA of the CDR3 is TGTGCCAGCAGCTTAGAGAGCGGGGGGGCCATGACCCAGTACTTC. Translated, it gives CASSLESGGAMTQYF.

The rearrangement links TRBV28 to TRBJ1-2; 8 bases fit TRBD1. CDR1 MDHEN and CDR2 SYDVKM come from the germline V gene. V lost 4 bases to trimming and J lost 4 bases; unmatched junction nucleotides: 5. The CDR3 sequence is 14 residues long. The CDR3 sequence is CASSWTGTPYGYTF. The CDR3 DNA reads as TGTGCCAGCAGTTGGACAGGGACCCCCTATGGCTACACCTTC.

The chain recombines TRBV4-1 with TRBJ1-1; no clear D gene. Trimming shortened V by 0 bases and J by 1 base, and 9 bases separated the two germline ends. Germline CDR1 and CDR2: MGHRA and YSYEKL. There are 15 residues in the CDR3. CDR3 amino acids: CASSQEAGKNTEAFF. The CDR3 DNA is TGCGCCAGCAGCCAAGAGGCCGGAAAGAACACTGAAGCTTTCTTT.

This chain connects TRBV5-1 to TRBJ1-2; 8 bases map to TRBD1. Trimming cost V 2 bases and J 4 bases; bases outside gene matches: 7. The CDR3 runs 15 residues. CDR1 and CDR2 from the germline V gene are SGHRS and YFSETQ. CDR3 sequence: CASSFSLDRAYGYTF. CDR3 bases: TGCGCCAGCAGCTTCTCCCTGGACAGGGCCTATGGCTACACCTTC. The full variable domain, completed using reference TRBV5-1 and TRBJ1-2, is KAGVTQTPRYLIKTRGQQVTLSCSPISGHRSVSWYQQTPGQGLQFLFEYFSETQRNKGNFPGRFSGRQFSNSRSEMNVSTLELGDSALYLCASSFSLDRAYGYTFGSGTRLTVV.

This chain uses TRBV15 with TRBJ2-7; D perhaps matches TRBD2 (5 bases). Germline V gene lookup returns CDR1 LNHNV and CDR2 YYDKDF (reference sequence). Trimming removed 1 base from V and 1 base from J, with 11 bases in between. The CDR3 is made up of 15 amino acids. CDR3 DNA sequence: TGTGCCACCAGCAGAGTTTCGGGGAGATCCTACGAGCAGTACTTC. This translates into CATSRVSGRSYEQYF. Full variable domain (rest looked up from reference TRBV15 and TRBJ2-7): DAMVIQNPRYQVTQFGKPVTLSCSQTLNHNVMYWYQQKSSQAPKLLFHYYDKDFNNEADTPDNFQSRRPNTSFCFLDIRSPGLGDTAMYLCATSRVSGRSYEQYFGPGTRLTVT.

This chain links TRBV28 with TRBJ1-1; D not certain. The CDR3 is made up of 14 amino acids. Trimming took 3 bases from V and 3 from J, leaving 11 bases between them. CDR1 and CDR2 from the germline V gene are MDHEN and SYDVKM. CDR3 loop: CASSFWGRDTEAFF. The CDR3 DNA follows: TGTGCCAGCAGTTTTTGGGGTCGGGACACTGAAGCTTTCTTT.

Sample share makes this clone medium-sized. CDR3 amino acids: CASSQHLPGQGTFGELFF. CDR3 nucleotides: TGCGCCAGCAGCCAACATCTACCGGGACAGGGGACCTTCGGGGAGCTGTTTTTT. The chain carries TRBV4-3 and TRBJ2-2, with TRBD1 matching over 10 bases. Unmatched junction bases numbered 13, after V lost 2 bases and J lost 7 bases. Germline loops: CDR1 LGHNA, CDR2 YSLEER. This CDR3 comprises 18 residues.

CDR3 bases: TGTGCCATCAGTGAAGGGACAGCGAAGATGAACACTGAAGCTTTCTTT. It codes for CAISEGTAKMNTEAFF. The chain is built from TRBV10-3 and TRBJ1-1, with TRBD1 matching over 7 bases. CDR1 is ENHRY and CDR2 is SYGVKD in the germline V gene. CDR3 length equals 16 residues. V lost 3 bases and J lost 0; bases outside the gene matches: 7.

The chain uses TRBV3-1 (or the pseudogene TRBV3-2) and TRBJ1-1; 11 bases fit TRBD1. Germline-derived CDR1 and CDR2 are LGHDT and YNNKEL (reference sequence). Trimming took 0 bases from V and 5 from J; bases not matched to a gene: 5. CDR3 length: 16 residues. This CDR3 reads CASSQDWGDRGTEAFF. CDR3 DNA sequence: TGTGCCAGCAGCCAAGATTGGGGGGACAGGGGGACTGAAGCTTTCTTT.

The CDR3 region is CASSLGQHNEQFF. In nucleotides, the CDR3 is TGTGCCAGCAGCCTGGGACAGCACAATGAGCAGTTCTTC. The chain combines TRBV7-3 with TRBJ2-1, with TRBD1 identical over 7 bases. V lost 5 bases, J lost 5 bases, and 3 bases stayed unmatched. The CDR3 extends over 13 amino acids. Germline values: CDR1 SGHTA, CDR2 FQGTGA. The full variable domain, rest sourced from reference TRBV7-3 and TRBJ2-1, is GAGVSQTPSNKVTEKGKYVELRCDPISGHTALYWYRQSLGQGPEFLIYFQGTGAADDSGLPNDRFFAVRPEGSVSTLKIQRTERGDSAVYLCASSLGQHNEQFFGPGTRLTVL.

V and J are TRBV9 and TRBJ1-2; D is unresolved. The germline V gene has CDR1 SGDLS and CDR2 YYNGEE. Deletions cut 0 bases from V and 5 bases from J, with 17 bases between. The length of the CDR3 is 16 residues. The CDR3, as DNA: TGTGCCAGCAGCGTAGAGGCCGATTACTTGGGATATGGCTACACCTTC. Translated, it gives CASSVEADYLGYGYTF. The full variable domain, its missing parts supplied by reference TRBV9 and TRBJ1-2, is DSGVTQTPKHLITATGQRVTLRCSPRSGDLSVYWYQQSLDQGLQFLIQYYNGEERAKGNILERFSAQQFPDLHSELNLSSLELGDSALYFCASSVEADYLGYGYTFGSGTRLTVV.

The J gene is TRBJ2-7, the V gene TRBV27; D is possibly TRBD1 or TRBD2 (5 bases each). The germline V gene has CDR1 MNHEY and CDR2 SMNVEV (reference sequence). Trimming shortened V by 4 bases and J by 3 bases, and 16 bases separated the two germline ends. CDR3 length: 15 residues. CDR3 protein: CASSSPGQGGYEQYF. The CDR3 nucleotides are TGTGCCAGCAGTTCGCCGGGGCAGGGCGGCTACGAGCAGTACTTC.

This clone was seen more than once but under ten times. The rearrangement joins TRBV15 to TRBJ1-1, with D uncertain. Trimming took 0 bases from V and 1 from J, leaving 6 bases between them. CDR3 length equals 14 residues. Per the germline V gene, CDR1 is LNHNV and CDR2 is YYDKDF (reference sequence). This CDR3 is CATSRDGRNTEAFF. The CDR3, as DNA: TGTGCCACCAGCAGAGATGGGCGGAACACTGAAGCTTTCTTT. Variable domain in full (rest from reference TRBV15 and TRBJ1-1): DAMVIQNPRYQVTQFGKPVTLSCSQTLNHNVMYWYQQKSSQAPKLLFHYYDKDFNNEADTPDNFQSRRPNTSFCFLDIRSPGLGDTAMYLCATSRDGRNTEAFFGQGTRLTVV.

A few counts support this clone. The chain joins TRBV7-2 to TRBJ1-1, with D perhaps TRBD1 (5 bases). The germline V and J ends were trimmed by 4 bases and 0 bases, with 12 bases remaining between them. Germline loops: CDR1 SGHTA, CDR2 FQGNSA. The CDR3 has 15 residues. CDR3 sequence reads: CASSSGLTMNTEAFF. For the CDR3, the DNA is TGTGCCAGCAGCTCGGGACTTACTATGAACACTGAAGCTTTCTTT. The variable domain in full, with the rest retrieved from reference TRBV7-2 and TRBJ1-1, is GAGVSQSPSNKVTEKGKDVELRCDPISGHTALYWYRQSLGQGLEFLIYFQGNSAPDKSGLPSDRFSAERTGGSVSTLTIQRTQQEDSAVYLCASSSGLTMNTEAFFGQGTRLTVV.